Below are 22 T cell receptor beta chains sequenced from a single sample in a study of T cell changes during pregnancy in multiple sclerosis. TCRdb's copy holds only in-frame clones and misses some; the assay was immunoSEQ multiplex PCR. The sample has about 22,000 clones; about 90% are singletons. Here the sequenced sample was CD4+ T cells from peripheral blood mononuclear cells, taken in the third trimester of pregnancy. These receptors were collected from a female donor in good health, enrolled as a control in a pregnancy study.

This sequence joins TRBV2 and TRBJ1-5; D unresolved. With 4 bases removed from V and 5 bases from J, the gap between germline ends came to 9 bases. Per germline, CDR1 SNHLY and CDR2 FYNNEI. The CDR3 is 13 residues long. The CDR3 is CASSGRLDQPQHF. CDR3 coding DNA: TGTGCCAGCAGTGGCAGACTCGATCAGCCCCAGCATTTT.

The chain recombines TRBV28 with TRBJ2-3; no firm D call. The V end lost 3 bases, the J end lost 4 bases, and 14 bases lay between the germline ends. The CDR3 runs to 15 residues. CDR1 MDHEN and CDR2 SYDVKM come from the germline V gene. CDR3 residues: CASSLTPQAPDTQYF. For the CDR3, the DNA is TGTGCCAGCAGTTTGACCCCGCAGGCCCCAGATACGCAGTATTTT.

V usage is TRBV29-1 and J usage is TRBJ1-1; no definite D call. The V gene's germline CDR1 is SQVTM and CDR2 ANQGSEA. The CDR3 is 13 residues long. The V and J ends lost 7 bases and 3 bases respectively, with 15 bases between them. The DNA of the CDR3 is TGCAGCGCCCACCGAGGGAGGGACACTGAAGCTTTCTTT. This gives the protein CSAHRGRDTEAFF.

This clone appeared once. The chain is built from TRBV11-2 and TRBJ2-7, with 9 bases matching TRBD1. CDR3 length: 15 amino acids. The V gene end was trimmed by 4 bases and the J gene end by 3 bases; junction bases not matched to a gene: 7. Germline values: CDR1 SGHAT, CDR2 FQNNGV. The DNA of the CDR3 is TGTGCCAGCAGCTCCTCGGACAGGGGTGACTACGAGCAGTACTTC. As protein: CASSSSDRGDYEQYF.

The V and J genes are TRBV7-3 and TRBJ2-1, with TRBD2 identical over 9 bases. V lost 1 base and J lost 5; bases outside the gene matches: 3. Germline V gives CDR1 SGHTA, CDR2 FQGTGA. The length of the CDR3 is 15 residues. The CDR3: CASSLRLAGNNEQFF. The CDR3 DNA reads TGTGCCAGCAGCTTAAGGCTAGCGGGGAACAATGAGCAGTTCTTC.

This clone appeared once. V gene TRBV28 combines with J gene TRBJ2-7; 8 bases are a match to TRBD2. Trimming at V came to 2 bases and at J to 0 bases, leaving 3 bases not matched to a gene. The germline CDR1 and CDR2 sequences are MDHEN and SYDVKM. The CDR3 is made up of 15 amino acids. CDR3 sequence: CASSLRAGGSYEQYF. CDR3 nucleotides: TGTGCCAGCAGTTTAAGGGCGGGGGGCTCCTACGAGCAGTACTTC.

The V and J genes are TRBV6-6 and TRBJ2-5; TRBD1 matches at 10 bases. CDR3 length: 16 residues. With V trimmed by 2 bases and J by 4 bases, 7 bases remained unmatched. Germline CDR1 and CDR2: MNHNY and SVGAGI (reference sequence). The CDR3 protein is CASSYVDRGVGETQYF. In DNA, the CDR3 is TGTGCCAGCAGTTACGTGGACAGGGGGGTCGGAGAGACCCAGTACTTC.

This chain joins TRBV6-1 and TRBJ1-1; 7 nucleotides line up with TRBD1. CDR3 size: 16 residues. Germline CDR1 MNHNS, CDR2 SASEGT. With V trimmed by 1 base and J by 1 base, 6 bases remained unmatched. CDR3 in DNA: TGTGCCAGCAGTGAAGAGGGGGCAAGAAGGAACACTGAAGCTTTCTTT. Amino acids: CASSEEGARRNTEAFF.

In DNA form, the CDR3 reads TGTGCCAGCAGCCTGCCTAGCGGGAGATCAGATACGCAGTATTTT. As protein: CASSLPSGRSDTQYF. The genes are TRBV14 and TRBJ2-3; 10 nucleotides agree with TRBD2. Germline CDR1 and CDR2: SGHDN and FVKESK. The CDR3 covers 15 residues. The trim removed 4 bases at V and 4 bases at J, leaving 5 bases unmatched.

This chain uses TRBV7-2 with TRBJ1-5, with D possibly being TRBD1 (6 bases). From germline, CDR1 is SGHTA and CDR2 FQGNSA. The length of the CDR3 is 14 residues. Trimming took off 5 bases at V and 5 bases at J, with 13 bases between the two ends. In nucleotides, the CDR3 is TGTGCCAGCAGCCAACAGGGTGGCCATCAGCCCCAGCATTTT. As protein: CASSQQGGHQPQHF.

The J gene is TRBJ1-1, the V gene TRBV18; D perhaps matches TRBD1 (6 bases). In germline, CDR1 is KGHSH, CDR2 LQKENI. V was shortened by 6 bases and J by 4 bases, with 12 bases between the two germline ends. This CDR3 is built from 13 residues. The CDR3 bases are TGTGCCAGCTCGGCTCAGGGGAGCACTGAAGCTTTCTTT. Encoded protein: CASSAQGSTEAFF.

This chain joins TRBV4-1 and TRBJ2-7, with D perhaps matching TRBD1 (5 bases). The CDR3 extends over 18 amino acids. Germline CDR1 MGHRA, CDR2 YSYEKL. Trimming left V 5 bases short and J 5 bases short, with 28 bases between. The CDR3: CASSDFPNRGTGVHEQYF. CDR3 coding DNA: TGCGCCAGCAGCGATTTTCCCAACCGTGGAACAGGAGTCCACGAGCAGTACTTC.

The chain combines TRBV28 with TRBJ2-7; D is possibly TRBD1 (6 bases). The germline gives CDR1 MDHEN, CDR2 SYDVKM. Trimming removed 2 bases from V and 4 bases from J, with 18 bases in between. This CDR3 is built from 16 residues. Here the CDR3 DNA reads TGTGCCAGCAGTTTAACGGGACATGGGCAGAGATACGAGCAGTACTTC. Translating gives CASSLTGHGQRYEQYF. Combining the CDR3 with reference TRBV28 and TRBJ2-7 gives the whole variable domain DVKVTQSSRYLVKRTGEKVFLECVQDMDHENMFWYRQDPGLGLRLIYFSYDVKMKEKGDIPEGYSVSREKKERFSLILESASTNQTSMYLCASSLTGHGQRYEQYFGPGTRLTVT.

The rearrangement joins TRBV4-1 to TRBJ2-1, with 11 bases fitting TRBD2. Germline trimming cut 5 bases from V and 2 bases from J; bases unmatched to any gene: 5. Germline V gives CDR1 MGHRA, CDR2 YSYEKL. The CDR3 has 16 residues. This CDR3 is CASSARLAGTYNEQFF. Here the CDR3 DNA reads TGCGCCAGCAGCGCCCGACTAGCGGGGACCTACAATGAGCAGTTCTTC.

V is TRBV2 and J is TRBJ1-5; 8 nucleotides match TRBD1. The CDR3 sequence is 16 residues long. Germline lookup yields CDR1 SNHLY and CDR2 FYNNEI. Trimming removed 6 bases from V and 1 base from J; junction bases left unmatched: 8. The CDR3 bases are TGTGCCAGCAGCCGACAGGGGCCCCTAAGCAATCAGCCCCAGCATTTT. This gives the protein CASSRQGPLSNQPQHF.

The chain joins TRBV4-1 to TRBJ2-6; TRBD1 is a possible D gene (5 bases). Trimming removed 0 bases at V and 2 bases at J, with 20 bases between. CDR3 length: 20 residues. Germline V gene sequence: CDR1 MGHRA, CDR2 YSYEKL. In DNA, the CDR3 is TGCGCCAGCAGCCAAGATCATGAAATTCTCCAGGGTACTGGGGCCAACGTCCTGACTTTC. Translated, it gives CASSQDHEILQGTGANVLTF.

The chain combines TRBV7-9 with TRBJ1-5; perhaps TRBD1 as D (6 bases). CDR3 length: 16 residues. V lost 5 bases, J lost 0 bases, and 14 bases lay in between. Germline CDR1 SEHNR, CDR2 FQNEAQ (reference sequence). The CDR3 DNA is TGTGCCAGCAGCCCCGTTGGGGGCTATAGCAATCAGCCCCAGCATTTT. Translating it yields CASSPVGGYSNQPQHF.

The J gene is TRBJ1-2, the V gene TRBV7-2, with D perhaps matching TRBD1 (5 bases). Germline V gene lookup returns CDR1 SGHTA and CDR2 FQGNSA. V shed 0 bases and J shed 3 bases, with 11 bases lying between them. The CDR3 is 15 residues long. The CDR3 loop reads CASSLASGGDYGYTF. As DNA, the CDR3 is TGTGCCAGCAGCTTAGCTAGCGGGGGGGACTATGGCTACACCTTC.

The chain combines TRBV7-8 with TRBJ2-4; 10 bases line up with TRBD2. The V gene's germline CDR1 is SGHVS and CDR2 FQNEAQ. Losses at the gene ends were 5 bases for V and 4 bases for J; bases not matched to a gene: 2. This CDR3 has 14 amino acids. CDR3 protein: CASSRSGGKNIQYF. The CDR3 bases are TGTGCCAGCAGCCGTAGCGGGGGGAAAAACATTCAGTACTTC.

V usage is TRBV5-6 and J usage is TRBJ2-2; D is uncertain. The CDR3 spans 17 residues. Germline loops: CDR1 SGHDT, CDR2 YYEEEE. V was pared by 2 bases and J by 4 bases, with 18 bases between. CDR3 nucleotide sequence: TGTGCCAGCAGCTTTAACTACTGGCCCCGAGTCACCGGGGAGCTGTTTTTT. Translated: CASSFNYWPRVTGELFF.

The chain couples TRBV10-2 to TRBJ2-5; TRBD2 matches 12 bases. Germline V lookup: CDR1 WSHSY, CDR2 SAAADI. V gave up 2 bases and J gave up 7 bases; unmatched junction bases: 5. The length of the CDR3 is 15 residues. The CDR3 DNA reads TGCGCCAGCAGTGAGACTAGCGGGGGGCTGGGGACCCAGTACTTC. It encodes CASSETSGGLGTQYF.

The count of this clone is one. The chain combines TRBV4-2 with TRBJ2-7; 8 nucleotides align to TRBD2. The CDR3 has 16 residues. In germline, CDR1 is LGHNA, CDR2 YNFKEQ. V lost 0 bases, J lost 7 bases, and 11 bases stayed unmatched. The CDR3 nucleotides read TGTGCCAGCAGCCAAGATGCGACGGGAGGGCAGAGGGAGCAGTACTTC. It yields the protein CASSQDATGGQREQYF.